The rows below give T cell receptor beta chains drawn from one sample of a study of T cell responses to AZD1222 COVID-19 vaccine. Libraries were prepared by immunoSEQ multiplex PCR; TCRdb keeps only in-frame clonotypes and omits some of them. The table records some 130,000 clones, 80% to 90% of them present only once. Sequencing used peripheral blood, obtained on day 0 of AZD1222 vaccination. These receptors originate from an adult in good health. Each CDR3 is given with its conserved first and last residue. Rows give clone size only sometimes, using once, few, many, or a class for an expanded clone.

TRBV28 NA CASSTTTLSSYNSPLHF
TRBV5-4 NA CASSPGGSGAETQYF
TRBV5-5 few CASSSAGQRNTIYF
TRBV14 NA CASSQGRFYEQYF
TRBV9 NA CASSPRGNIFVDTEAFF
TRBV7-3 NA CASSPGTGASEQYF
TRBV7-2 NA CASSLRGWGQDIPPLHF
TRBV15 NA CATSRGPGTPGRAYGYTF
TRBV7-2 NA CASSLVRGASYEQYF
TRBV2 NA CASTFRISYEQYF
TRBV28 NA CASSSPGQTYGYTF
TRBV5-1 NA CASRGDNYGYTF
TRBV13 NA CASSRLGNQPQHF
TRBV4-3 NA CASSQAPGGYNTEAFF
TRBV5-4 NA CASSLWDRPAEQYF
TRBV7-2 once CASSPGTGGTSPLHF
TRBV5-1 NA CASSSPSGGETQYF
TRBV9 NA CASSVDGGPYEQYF
TRBV5-4 NA CASSLGQGSFGANVLTF
TRBV3-1/TRBV3-2 once CASSLGGVSNTGELFF
TRBV6-5 once CASSYSDSAYGYTF
TRBV27 NA CASSSSGTDGYGYTF
TRBV5-1 once CASSDGTGGHEQFF
TRBV12-3/TRBV12-4 NA CASSLRSDEQFF
TRBV28 NA CASSWRGPLFF
TRBV7-8 NA CASSPGQGLSYEQYF
TRBV19 NA CATSQGSNEKLFF
TRBV23-1 few CASRLRPGELFF
TRBV9 NA CASSVRTQNTGELFF
TRBV29-1 NA CSVERGEGLTYEQYF
TRBV18 NA CASSAHSDTEAFF
TRBV4-3 NA CASSQAAGYYEQYF
TRBV2 NA CASSKDRVNEKLFF
TRBV30 NA CAWSVPWGGTGVSPLHF
TRBV4-3 NA CASSQEQGGFGYTF
TRBV7-9 NA CASSPDRGPSYEQYF
TRBV5-6 NA CASSWTVPQETQYF
TRBV28 few CASSPLARTATNEKLFF
TRBV6-5 NA CASSYSVGGRADTQYF
TRBV7-2 once CASSYVRGVSDTQYF
TRBV2 NA CASTSGTGGETDTQYF
TRBV7-8 NA CASSLWQGDEKLFF
TRBV18 NA CASSPVSNRGTGELFF
TRBV28 NA CASSPGTPTYEQYF
TRBV7-5 few CARSLGTGGDGYTF
TRBV9 NA CASSVFSGAQPGNTIYF
TRBV5-1 NA CASSLDGTGDTQYF
TRBV6-2/TRBV6-3 few CASSQHRTGYNSPLHF
TRBV5-1 NA CASSLKDSNTGELFF
TRBV19 NA CASSLGDTSYEQYF
TRBV6-5 NA CASRDRVEPQHF
TRBV5-6 NA CASSSGTGANSYGANVLTF
TRBV5-1 NA CASSLTMYREDGYTF
TRBV3-1/TRBV3-2 NA CASSQGRTGLLAFF
TRBV9 NA CASSVASSNSPLHF
TRBV4-1 few CASSQTTYGYTF
TRBV30 NA CAWADRGDGYTF
TRBV6-5 NA CASSYQGANSPLHF